The sequence of this TCR beta chain was determined in a study of blood T cell repertoires in COVID-19. TCRdb's table, derived via immunoSEQ multiplex PCR, lists solely in-frame clones and lacks some. The sample yields approximately 250,000 clones, approximately 90% seen once. This clonotype was obtained from a man aged 35 to 55 who had been exposed to COVID-19. The sequencing sample was made of PBMCs or T cells enriched from blood (not recorded which).

The CDR3: CASSLGQGGGYTF. The CDR3 DNA reads TGTGCCAGCAGCTTAGGACAGGGCGGGGGCTACACCTTC. This chain uses TRBV7-2 with TRBJ1-2, with 7 bases fitting TRBD1. CDR3 length equals 13 residues. Germline trimming cut 1 base from V and 8 bases from J; bases unmatched to any gene: 4. CDR1 and CDR2 from the germline V gene are SGHTA and FQGNSA.